This TCR beta chain was captured by sequencing in a study of monozygotic twins with cystic fibrosis listed by TCRdb under 2021. About the full investigation: Around 3 micrograms of fragmented DNA went through approximately 14 PCR cycles to produce barcoded libraries. To gauge how much genetics shapes V and J gene usage, the researchers compared TCR beta repertoires both within and across 16 monozygotic twin pairs who have cystic fibrosis. Ten female and six male twin pairs, aged roughly 2.0 to 40 years (median roughly 9 years) and mostly children and adolescents, were included in the cohort. On the day of blood sampling, twins were ranked among about 1,100 cohort participants for weight-for-height and for FEVPerc (FEV1 disease centile). Data for three of the twin pairs had already been reported earlier in a different context.

Taken from cysteine to phenylalanine, the CDR3 has 13 residues. The read is trimmed to its CDR3 DNA, 39 bases read in frame from base 1. V gives up 7 bases and J gives up 0 bases, and the segment between their germline ends measures 8 bases. CDR1 and CDR2 (SGHRS, YFSETQ) derive from the germline V gene. On this clone: The antigen this receptor binds is unknown. Base quality data are lacking; no much larger clone is found one base away.

Following the manufacturer's instructions, TCR beta CDR3 regions were amplified by multiplex PCR with the immunoSEQ immune profiling system. An Illumina NextSeq system was used to carry out the sequencing. The original methods were these. Sequence data were processed on the immunoSEQ Analyzer platform, and clonality was calculated as the square root of Simpson's index of productive rearrangements. Jensen-Shannon distance served as the measure of similarity in V and J usage, while OLGA was used to compute CDR3 generation probabilities. The researchers looked up shared CDR3 sequences in the immuneACCESS database (August 2020) and in VDJdb (December 2020). Here the immuneACCESS table is served through TCRdb, limited to in-frame sequences with V and J called. Missing clones are a known gap in these copies; in checked studies unresolved V genes cover under half, and the rest lacks a known reason. That table gives V, J and clone size, and the DNA gave D and trimming. This sample lists fewer than 10,000 clones; around 98% were detected once. Over 0.2% of the sample rests with the top ten.

What the study reported, not specific to this receptor: Significantly higher nucleotide-identical clonotype sharing was observed within monozygotic CF twin pairs than between unrelated CF individuals (P = 0.000026, Mann-Whitney). Simpson clonality was generally low (median around 0.01), suggesting a naive-dominated repertoire, with higher clonality in the most severely affected patients. The greatest similarity to the co-twin was observed for V gene usage in 13 of 16 pairs and for J usage in 8 of 16 pairs, which suggested genetic constraints. Only a small cohort was studied, and no association of shared CDR3 numbers with age, concordance or disease severity was found.

The twin pairs came from the European Cystic Fibrosis Twin and Sibling Study Cohort, which recruited patients from 150 to 200 CF clinics across 14 European countries. Zygosity and CFTR genotype were confirmed in-house, and zygosity was tested by multiplex PCR of nine short tandem repeat loci. Each twin gave a peripheral blood sample, and clinical parameters were documented on that same day of blood sampling. Genomic DNA was isolated from peripheral blood cells with phenol/chloroform and kept in TE buffer at 4 degrees C. The chain links TRBV5-1 with TRBJ1-3; the D gene remains uncertain. The sequence came from a girl aged 2-9 years with cystic fibrosis. The specimen sequenced was blood. In nucleotide form, the sequence is TGCGCCAGCGGTCGGGGCTCTGGAAACACCATATATTTT. It specifies CASGRGSGNTIYF.